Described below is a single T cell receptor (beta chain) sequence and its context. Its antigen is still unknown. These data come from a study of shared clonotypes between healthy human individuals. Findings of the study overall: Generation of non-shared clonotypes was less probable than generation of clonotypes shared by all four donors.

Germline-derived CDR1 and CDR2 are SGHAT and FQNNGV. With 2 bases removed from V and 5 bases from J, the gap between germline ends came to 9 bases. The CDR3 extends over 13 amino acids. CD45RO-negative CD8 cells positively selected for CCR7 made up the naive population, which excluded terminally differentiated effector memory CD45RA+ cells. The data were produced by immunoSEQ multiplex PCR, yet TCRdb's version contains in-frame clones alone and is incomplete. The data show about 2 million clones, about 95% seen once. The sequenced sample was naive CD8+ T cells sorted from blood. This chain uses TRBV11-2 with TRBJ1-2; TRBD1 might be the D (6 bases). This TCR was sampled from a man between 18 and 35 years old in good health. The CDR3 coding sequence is TGTGCCAGCAGCTTACAACAGGGTTATGGCTACACCTTC. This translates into CASSLQQGYGYTF.